The entry below describes one T cell receptor beta chain. The antigen is unknown. The data belong to a study of blood T cells in healthy people across ages. About the study: Capture via template switching afforded approximately one barcoded beta molecule per two T cells.

Broader study findings: The long-lived group displayed more naive CD4+ cells, plus higher diversity, than the aged donors did. The study could not conclusively compare naive and antigen-experienced cells, given its unsorted PBMCs.

The CDR3 consists of 15 residues. Trimming left V 6 bases short and J 0 bases short, with 12 bases between. Germline values: CDR1 LGHDT, CDR2 YNNKEL (reference sequence). Primed by a sample-barcoded 5' primer and a J-beta primer mix, a second PCR proceeded for about 6 to 11 cycles. A single record per CDR3 protein comes from TCRdb applying MiXCR to the 5' RACE reads. Of 650,000 to 800,000 distinct CDR3 sequences listed, 52% are singletons. The clonotype was recovered from a woman aged 80 or over in good health. This chain uses TRBV3-1 with TRBJ2-1; D might be TRBD2 (5 bases). What was sequenced was blood. For the CDR3, the DNA is TGTGCCAGCAGTTACCAAGGAGGCTCCTACAATGAGCAGTTCTTC. It translates to CASSYQGGSYNEQFF.